The 22 T cell receptor beta chains presented below share a single source sample, sequenced in a study of T cell responses to AZD1222 COVID-19 vaccine. Profiling relied on immunoSEQ multiplex PCR, and the TCRdb table lists in-frame clones only, not all of them. The sample yields fewer than 100,000 clones, roughly 83% seen once. The sequenced sample was peripheral blood, obtained 28 days after the second AZD1222 dose. These receptor sequences come from an adult who received the AZD1222 COVID-19 vaccine.

This clone showed up just a few times. CDR3 DNA: TGTGCCAGCAGCCATACGACCGGGGAGCTGTTTTTT. This encodes CASSHTTGELFF. The V and J genes are TRBV3-1 (or the pseudogene TRBV3-2) and TRBJ2-2; D is unclear. CDR3 length: 12 residues. V was trimmed by 3 bases and J by 5 bases, leaving 4 bases between them. CDR1 LGHDT and CDR2 YNNKEL come from the germline V gene (reference sequence).

This clone has only one observation. The rearrangement links TRBV2 to TRBJ1-6, with 9 positions matching TRBD1. With 3 bases clipped from V and 5 bases from J, the junction kept 2 bases outside the gene matches. Germline CDR1 is SNHLY and CDR2 is FYNNEI. CDR3 length: 15 residues. The CDR3 spells CASSERTGDNSPLHF. CDR3 sequence (DNA): TGTGCCAGCAGTGAGAGGACAGGGGATAATTCACCCCTCCACTTT.

This chain joins TRBV10-3 and TRBJ2-3, with D tentatively TRBD1 (5 bases). This CDR3 region has 14 residues. Germline CDR1 reads ENHRY; CDR2 reads SYGVKD. V dropped 6 bases and J dropped 2 bases, with 12 bases sitting between them. In nucleotides, the CDR3 is TGTGCCATCAGCCAGGGAACACACACAGATACGCAGTATTTT. Residues: CAISQGTHTDTQYF.

CDR3 residues: CATAIGQQYGYTF. The CDR3 DNA reads as TGCGCCACTGCAATCGGACAGCAGTATGGCTACACCTTC. The rearrangement joins TRBV5-1 to TRBJ1-2, with a possible D match to TRBD1 (6 bases). With 9 bases removed from V and 5 bases from J, the gap between germline ends came to 17 bases. This CDR3 contains 13 residues. Germline V gene sequence: CDR1 SGHRS, CDR2 YFSETQ.

The genes are TRBV7-8 and TRBJ2-3; D is ambiguous. V lost 5 bases and J 4 bases, leaving 7 bases between the germline ends. Germline loops: CDR1 SGHVS, CDR2 FQNEAQ. CDR3 size: 12 residues. The CDR3 nucleotides read TGTGCCAGCAGCCAAAGGCCAGATACGCAGTATTTT. Its protein is CASSQRPDTQYF.

The chain employs TRBV7-9 and TRBJ2-1; 8 nucleotides agree with TRBD1. CDR1 SEHNR and CDR2 FQNEAQ come from the germline V gene (reference sequence). There are 12 residues in the CDR3. Unmatched junction bases numbered 1, after V lost 7 bases and J lost 5 bases. Written as DNA, the CDR3 is TGTGCCAGCATACAGGGGGACAATGAGCAGTTCTTC. Protein: CASIQGDNEQFF.

This sequence joins TRBV7-9 and TRBJ1-2; tentatively, D is TRBD1 (5 bases). The V end was cut by 2 bases, the J end by 4 bases, with 11 bases between. The CDR3 extends over 14 amino acids. CDR1 and CDR2 (germline): SEHNR, FQNEAQ (reference sequence). CDR3 sequence reads: CASSLSGASYGYTF. CDR3 coding DNA: TGTGCCAGCAGCTTAAGCGGGGCGAGCTATGGCTACACCTTC.

The chain employs TRBV11-3 and TRBJ2-3; D is undetermined. Germline values: CDR1 SGHNT, CDR2 YENEEA. The length of the CDR3 is 15 residues. Deletions cut 1 base from V and 2 bases from J, with 10 bases between. This CDR3 is CASSLVGRVTDTQYF. For the CDR3, the DNA is TGTGCCAGCAGCTTAGTAGGAAGGGTCACAGATACGCAGTATTTT.

The CDR3 coding sequence is TGTGCCAGCACCGGGGAGTGGAAGCATGAGCAGTTCTTC. Residues: CASTGEWKHEQFF. The chain is built from TRBV6-5 and TRBJ2-1; D might be TRBD2 (5 bases). With 7 bases removed from V and 8 bases from J, the gap between germline ends came to 15 bases. There are 13 residues in the CDR3. Germline CDR1 MNHEY, CDR2 SVGAGI.

This clone has just a few counts. This rearrangement joins TRBV11-2 to TRBJ2-1; 15 bases align to TRBD2. This CDR3 region has 19 residues. Germline CDR1 and CDR2: SGHAT and FQNNGV. V was pared by 2 bases and J by 0 bases, with 5 bases of the junction left unmatched. As DNA, the CDR3 is TGTGCCAGCAGCTTAAGGACTAGCGGGGGGGTTCCCTCCTACAATGAGCAGTTCTTC. Translated, it gives CASSLRTSGGVPSYNEQFF.

V gene TRBV19 combines with J gene TRBJ2-3; D gene uncertain. CDR1 is LNHDA and CDR2 is SQIVND in the germline V gene (reference sequence). The CDR3 runs 12 residues. V was cut by 1 base and J by 2 bases, with 1 base left in between. CDR3 sequence: CASSIATDTQYF. The CDR3 nucleotides read TGTGCCAGTAGTATAGCCACAGATACGCAGTATTTT.

This clone was recorded once. This chain uses TRBV7-2 with TRBJ2-7, with D possibly called TRBD1 or TRBD2 (5 bases each). Trimming took off 4 bases at V and 7 bases at J, with 11 bases between the two ends. This CDR3 region has 12 residues. Germline loops: CDR1 SGHTA, CDR2 FQGNSA. In DNA form, the CDR3 reads TGTGCCAGCAGCTCCCCTTGGGGGGAGCAGTACTTC. Its protein is CASSSPWGEQYF.

This sequence joins TRBV7-3 and TRBJ2-7, with a weak D call TRBD2 (5 bases). The ends were cut back, 5 bases at V and 3 bases at J, with 11 bases in the middle. This CDR3 is 13 amino acids long. CDR1 SGHTA and CDR2 FQGTGA come from the germline V gene. The CDR3 is CASSHISGYEQYF. The CDR3, as DNA: TGTGCCAGCAGCCACATAAGCGGCTACGAGCAGTACTTC. The entire variable domain, with the rest obtained from reference TRBV7-3 and TRBJ2-7, is as follows: GAGVSQTPSNKVTEKGKYVELRCDPISGHTALYWYRQSLGQGPEFLIYFQGTGAADDSGLPNDRFFAVRPEGSVSTLKIQRTERGDSAVYLCASSHISGYEQYFGPGTRLTVT.

The chain links TRBV5-4 to TRBJ1-1, with 7 nucleotides matching TRBD1. V gave up 4 bases and J gave up 3 bases; unmatched junction bases: 3. Germline V gives CDR1 SGHNT, CDR2 YYREEE (reference sequence). The CDR3 is 13 amino acids. CDR3 amino acids: CASSRDRDTEAFF. The DNA for the CDR3 is TGTGCCAGCAGCCGCGACAGGGACACTGAAGCTTTCTTT.

The chain couples TRBV7-2 to TRBJ1-6, with a tentative D call TRBD1 (5 bases). The CDR3 runs 14 residues. The V gene lost 5 bases and the J gene lost 7 bases, with 12 bases spanning the gap. Looked up from germline, CDR1 is SGHTA and CDR2 is FQGNSA. In DNA, the CDR3 is TGTGCCAGCAGCCTCGGGACGAGAAATTCACCCCTCCACTTT. Amino acids: CASSLGTRNSPLHF.

The rearrangement uses TRBV3-1 (or the pseudogene TRBV3-2) and TRBJ1-2; D is perhaps TRBD1 (5 bases). V was trimmed by 4 bases and J by 8 bases, leaving 20 bases between them. The CDR3 is 15 residues long. The germline gives CDR1 LGHDT, CDR2 YNNKEL (reference sequence). CDR3 in amino acids: CASSPTRGGSSGYTF. The CDR3 DNA follows: TGTGCCAGCAGCCCAACCCGGGGGGGATCGAGCGGCTACACCTTC.

This sequence joins TRBV29-1 and TRBJ1-1; 8 nucleotides align to TRBD1. Germline V gene sequence: CDR1 SQVTM, CDR2 ANQGSEA. The CDR3 has 13 amino acids. With 4 bases clipped from V and 3 bases from J, the junction kept 4 bases outside the gene matches. The CDR3, as DNA: TGCAGCGTTGTAACAGGGGGGGACACTGAAGCTTTCTTT. Protein sequence: CSVVTGGDTEAFF.

This chain joins TRBV7-2 and TRBJ1-4; D is possibly TRBD1 (5 bases). Trimming removed 5 bases at V and 8 bases at J, with 15 bases between. This CDR3 region has 14 residues. CDR1 is SGHTA, CDR2 FQGNSA, per germline. CDR3 DNA: TGTGCCAGCAGCCTCTTGGGGACGGGAGAAAAACTGTTTTTT. As protein: CASSLLGTGEKLFF.

The gene calls are TRBV6-5 and TRBJ1-2; D gene uncertain. The CDR3 runs 15 residues. Deletions cut 0 bases from V and 2 bases from J, with 10 bases between. Germline CDR1 is MNHEY and CDR2 is SVGAGI. The CDR3 nucleotides read TGTGCCAGCAGTTACTCGAGTACTGGAAACTATGGCTACACCTTC. It is translated as CASSYSSTGNYGYTF.

J is TRBJ2-1 and V is TRBV7-9; TRBD2 matches 8 bases. The CDR3 has 16 amino acids. Germline V CDR1 and CDR2: SEHNR, FQNEAQ (reference sequence). V trimming: 5 bases; J trimming: 4 bases; junction bases outside the gene matches: 10. CDR3 nucleotide sequence: TGTGCCAGCAGCCCGAAACCGGGACTAGGTTACAATGAGCAGTTCTTC. It translates to CASSPKPGLGYNEQFF.

This sequence joins TRBV3-1 (or the pseudogene TRBV3-2) and TRBJ2-4, with a weak D call TRBD2 (6 bases). The CDR3 covers 16 residues. V was trimmed by 4 bases and J by 1 base, leaving 14 bases between them. CDR1 and CDR2 from the germline V gene are LGHDT and YNNKEL (reference sequence). In DNA form, the CDR3 reads TGTGCCAGCAGCCGGGGGGATAGCCTTGCCAAAAACATTCAGTACTTC. It specifies CASSRGDSLAKNIQYF.

V usage is TRBV19 and J usage is TRBJ1-5, with D uncertain. V lost 2 bases and J lost 0, with 8 bases in between. CDR1 is LNHDA and CDR2 is SQIVND in the germline V gene (reference sequence). CDR3 length equals 15 residues. As DNA, the CDR3 is TGTGCCAGTAGTATAAGGCTGTTTAGCAATCAGCCCCAGCATTTT. Amino acids: CASSIRLFSNQPQHF.